These 32 T cell receptor beta chains share one sample of origin, sequenced in a study of blood T cells in healthy people across ages. The use of a sample-barcoded 5' primer and a J-beta primer mix characterized a second PCR of about 7 to 12 cycles. TCRdb passed the 5' RACE reads through MiXCR, listing each CDR3 protein once. The sample carries over 550,000 distinct CDR3 sequences, less than 35% recorded once. Source material: blood. The origin of the receptors is a woman older than 75 in good health.

This clonotype has at least ten counts. The chain employs TRBV20-1 and TRBJ2-5; a possible D gene is TRBD2 (5 bases). CDR3 length: 13 amino acids. The germline CDR1 and CDR2 sequences are DFQATT and SNEGSKA (reference sequence). Trimming pared 2 bases from V and 4 bases from J, leaving 11 bases between. CDR3: CSARRGSVETQYF. CDR3 nucleotide sequence: TGCAGTGCTAGACGCGGTAGCGTAGAGACCCAGTACTTC.

As regards this clonotype: This sequence may be a read error, since a much larger clone differs from it by one base. The chain combines TRBV7-9 with TRBJ2-7; D call uncertain. This CDR3 is 13 amino acids long. CDR1 is SEHNR and CDR2 is FQNEAQ in the germline V gene (reference sequence). The V and J ends lost 5 bases and 7 bases respectively, with 15 bases between them. The CDR3 nucleotides read TGTGCCAGCAGCCCTAGGATGGCGAATGAGCAGTACTTC. Protein: CASSPRMANEQYF.

On this clonotype itself: A read error may explain this, as a much larger clone is one base away. V and J are TRBV28 and TRBJ2-5; 15 nucleotides match TRBD2. Germline CDR1 and CDR2: MDHEN and SYDVKM. This CDR3 region has 16 residues. The CDR3, as DNA: TGTGCCAGCAGTTCGCCTGGACTAGCGGGGGGGGAGACCCGGTACTTC. It is translated as CASSSPGLAGGETRYF.

This clonotype occurred many times. The V gene is TRBV15, the J gene TRBJ2-1; a possible D gene is TRBD2 (7 bases). This CDR3 contains 14 residues. CDR1 is LNHNV and CDR2 is YYDKDF in the germline V gene (reference sequence). The CDR3 region is CATKKGGEANEQFF. The CDR3 DNA reads as TGTGCTACGAAGAAGGGGGGGGAGGCTAATGAGCAGTTCTTC.

This clonotype was found many times. V and J are TRBV12-3 or TRBV12-4 and TRBJ2-7, with no clear D. V lost 5 bases and J lost 3, with 11 bases in between. This CDR3 region has 13 residues. CDR3 loop: CASSTSFNYEQYF. For the CDR3, the DNA is TGTGCCAGCAGTACGAGTTTTAACTACGAGCAGTACTTC.

This clonotype has a count of ten or more. This sequence joins TRBV6-5 and TRBJ1-2; the match to TRBD1 covers 8 bases. This CDR3 spans 14 amino acids. Germline CDR1 and CDR2: MNHEY and SVGAGI. V gave up 6 bases and J gave up 4 bases; unmatched junction bases: 7. This CDR3 reads CASSGGTGLYGYTF. CDR3 coding DNA: TGTGCCAGCAGCGGCGGGACAGGACTCTATGGCTACACCTTC.

This clonotype was seen only a few times. The chain has TRBV4-1 and TRBJ2-5; the D is unclear. The germline V gene has CDR1 MGHRA and CDR2 YSYEKL. The CDR3 length is 15 residues. The V end lost 0 bases, the J end lost 11 bases, and 19 bases lay between the germline ends. CDR3 coding DNA: TGCGCCAGCAGCCAAGAACCCTACCCTCACAATGAGCAGTACTTC. It codes for CASSQEPYPHNEQYF.

The chain carries TRBV5-1 and TRBJ2-7; 10 bases map to TRBD1. Trimming took 4 bases from V and 5 from J; bases not matched to a gene: 9. The CDR3 is 15 amino acids. Germline CDR1 SGHRS, CDR2 YFSETQ. The CDR3 here is CASSLRQGAVDEQYF. DNA of the CDR3: TGCGCCAGCAGCCTAAGACAGGGGGCAGTAGACGAGCAGTACTTC.

This clonotype was seen repeatedly, ten times or more. The V call is TRBV6-5, the J call TRBJ2-7, with TRBD1 matching over 8 bases. The CDR3 covers 15 residues. J gave up 0 bases and V 6 bases, and 7 bases lay outside the gene matches. The germline CDR1 and CDR2 sequences are MNHEY and SVGAGI. The CDR3 loop reads CASSDSGGRSYEQYF. The CDR3 nucleotides are TGTGCCAGCAGCGATTCAGGGGGCCGCTCCTACGAGCAGTACTTC.

The J gene is TRBJ2-1, the V gene TRBV7-2; possibly TRBD2 for D (7 bases). This CDR3 region has 13 residues. Germline V lookup: CDR1 SGHTA, CDR2 FQGNSA. V gave up 8 bases and J gave up 10 bases, with 18 bases separating them. CDR3 amino acids: CASGGGRIGEQFF. The DNA of the CDR3 is TGTGCCAGCGGGGGCGGGAGAATAGGGGAGCAGTTCTTC.

This clonotype occurred a few times. The V call is TRBV6-1, the J call TRBJ2-5; 13 bases agree with TRBD2. Per the germline V gene, CDR1 is MNHNS and CDR2 is SASEGT. The CDR3 sequence is 15 residues long. Trimming took 5 bases from V and 11 from J; bases not matched to a gene: 11. This CDR3 is CASSRLAGGGNEQYF. The CDR3 DNA follows: TGTGCCAGCAGTCGACTAGCGGGGGGCGGAAATGAGCAGTACTTC.

This chain connects TRBV12-3 or TRBV12-4 to TRBJ2-1; 11 bases are shared with TRBD1. The CDR3 is 14 residues long. V was clipped by 5 bases and J by 8 bases; unmatched bases: 5. The CDR3 loop is CASSPGTGGYEQFF. CDR3 DNA sequence: TGTGCCAGCAGTCCAGGGACAGGGGGTTATGAGCAGTTCTTC.

The V gene is TRBV5-1, the J gene TRBJ2-5; a possible D gene is TRBD2 (6 bases). Germline CDR1 reads SGHRS; CDR2 reads YFSETQ. V was clipped by 3 bases and J by 11 bases, with 20 bases between them. The CDR3 covers 14 residues. CDR3 DNA: TGCGCCAGCAGCTACGGGGGAATGGGCAATGAGCAGTACTTC. Encoded protein: CASSYGGMGNEQYF.

This clonotype appeared many times. The CDR3 bases are TGTGCCAGCAGCCCTCCGGGGGTGGGACAGGGTGAGCAGTACTTC. It yields the protein CASSPPGVGQGEQYF. The genes are TRBV9 and TRBJ2-7; 9 bases agree with TRBD1. Germline CDR1 and CDR2: SGDLS and YYNGEE. Germline trimming cut 4 bases from V and 7 bases from J; bases unmatched to any gene: 12. CDR3 length equals 15 residues. The variable domain in full, completed from reference TRBV9 and TRBJ2-7, reads DSGVTQTPKHLITATGQRVTLRCSPRSGDLSVYWYQQSLDQGLQFLIQYYNGEERAKGNILERFSAQQFPDLHSELNLSSLELGDSALYFCASSPPGVGQGEQYFGPGTRLTVT.

This clonotype was observed many times. V gene TRBV6-6 combines with J gene TRBJ2-7; tentatively, D is TRBD1 (6 bases). Germline assignment: CDR1 MNHNY and CDR2 SVGAGI (reference sequence). V shed 4 bases and J shed 7 bases, with 26 bases lying between them. This CDR3 spans 17 amino acids. The CDR3 region has the DNA TGTGCCAGCAGTTGGGCCCCCGGGACAAGCCCCCCTCGGGAGCAGTACTTC. Translating it yields CASSWAPGTSPPREQYF.

The rearrangement links TRBV29-1 to TRBJ1-5; D is uncertain. Between the trimmed V and J ends, which lost 7 bases and 0 bases, there was a span of 7 bases. Germline loops: CDR1 SQVTM, CDR2 ANQGSEA. The CDR3 extends over 12 amino acids. CDR3 nucleotides: TGCAGCGCCGGAGGTAGCAATCAGCCCCAGCATTTT. Translated: CSAGGSNQPQHF.

As to this clonotype: A read error may account for a junction end that differs from germline. J is TRBJ2-7 and V is TRBV18; D gene unclear. Germline V gives CDR1 KGHSH, CDR2 LQKENI. The CDR3 has 13 residues. The CDR3 region is CASSPGSSCEQYF. The CDR3 region has the DNA TGTGCCAGCTCACCGGGAAGCTCCTGCGAGCAGTACTTC. The complete variable domain, with remaining parts taken from reference TRBV18 and TRBJ2-7, reads NAGVMQNPRHLVRRRGQEARLRCSPMKGHSHVYWYRQLPEEGLKFMVYLQKENIIDESGMPKERFSAEFPKEGPSILRIQQVVRGDSAAYFCASSPGSSCEQYFGPGTRLTVT.

This clonotype was picked up a small number of times. The chain couples TRBV28 to TRBJ1-1; 9 bases are a match to TRBD1. This CDR3 comprises 15 residues. V dropped 3 bases and J dropped 7; count of bases not matched to a gene: 9. Looked up from germline, CDR1 is MDHEN and CDR2 is SYDVKM. The CDR3 loop reads CASSLSGQGSLEAFF. The CDR3 nucleotides read TGTGCCAGCAGTTTGTCGGGACAGGGCTCGCTTGAAGCTTTCTTT.

This clonotype was seen many times. V gene TRBV20-1 combines with J gene TRBJ2-3, with TRBD1 as a possible D gene (5 bases). V lost 4 bases to trimming and J lost 8 bases, with 19 bases between them. Germline V lookup: CDR1 DFQATT, CDR2 SNEGSKA (reference sequence). This CDR3 region has 14 residues. The CDR3 here is CSAMWTNSDVTQYF. In DNA, the CDR3 is TGCAGTGCTATGTGGACAAATTCGGATGTTACGCAGTATTTT.

The rearrangement joins TRBV24-1 to TRBJ1-2; D is uncertain. The CDR3 sequence is 11 residues long. The V gene lost 4 bases and the J gene lost 7 bases, with 6 bases spanning the gap. Germline loops: CDR1 KGHDR, CDR2 SFDVKD. The CDR3 protein is CATSDDGGYTF. In DNA form, the CDR3 reads TGTGCCACCAGTGACGACGGTGGCTACACCTTC.

In its sample, this clonotype was seen many times. One end of the junction varies from germline; a read error may be responsible. The chain joins TRBV20-1 to TRBJ1-2; unclear D gene. This CDR3 region has 16 residues. Germline V gene data show CDR1 as DFQATT and CDR2 as SNEGSKA (reference sequence). As DNA, the CDR3 is TGCAGTGCCAGAGTCGACACCCTATCAGGTTTTGGAGGCTACACCTTC. Residues: CSARVDTLSGFGGYTF.

This clonotype came up many times. This rearrangement joins TRBV6-1 to TRBJ1-4; TRBD1 matches at 7 bases. Trimming at V came to 4 bases and at J to 5 bases, leaving 4 bases not matched to a gene. Germline CDR1 MNHNS, CDR2 SASEGT. This CDR3 spans 14 amino acids. CDR3 nucleotide sequence: TGTGCCAGCAGTGGGCGGACAGGAAATGAAAAACTGTTTTTT. It is translated as CASSGRTGNEKLFF.

This clonotype was picked up many times. The chain employs TRBV9 and TRBJ1-2; the D is unclear. Germline-derived CDR1 and CDR2 are SGDLS and YYNGEE. Trimming stripped 7 bases from V and 4 bases from J, with 17 bases between. CDR3 length equals 14 residues. Here the CDR3 reads CASGAGSFRYGYTF. Here the CDR3 DNA reads TGTGCCAGCGGAGCGGGCTCCTTCCGCTATGGCTACACCTTC.

This clonotype was observed at least ten times. J is TRBJ1-2 and V is TRBV27; D is ambiguous. V was pared by 6 bases and J by 8 bases, with 16 bases between. The CDR3 has 13 amino acids. Germline V CDR1 and CDR2: MNHEY, SMNVEV (reference sequence). Here the CDR3 reads CASSIKGAGGYTF. CDR3 in DNA: TGTGCCAGCAGCATCAAGGGAGCCGGGGGCTACACCTTC.

This clonotype was picked up a small number of times. V gene TRBV3-1 combines with J gene TRBJ1-1; TRBD1 matches at 7 bases. Trimming at V came to 1 base and at J to 7 bases, leaving 3 bases not matched to a gene. The CDR3 is 13 residues long. CDR1 is LGHDT and CDR2 is YNNKEL in the germline V gene (reference sequence). CDR3 amino acids: CASSQVGDSEAFF. Here the CDR3 DNA reads TGTGCCAGCAGCCAAGTGGGGGACAGTGAAGCTTTCTTT.

Ten or more counts support this clonotype. The rearrangement joins TRBV5-1 to TRBJ1-4, with 7 bases fitting TRBD1. Germline V gene data show CDR1 as SGHRS and CDR2 as YFSETQ. The V and J ends lost 0 bases and 8 bases, in that order; junction bases with no gene match: 10. The CDR3 sequence is 16 residues long. The CDR3 nucleotides are TGCGCCAGCAGCTTGGAAGCGACAGGGACGGGAGAAAAACTGTTTTTT. Its translation is CASSLEATGTGEKLFF.

A few counts support this clonotype. The chain links TRBV7-2 to TRBJ2-1; D unclear. Trimming pared 5 bases from V and 14 bases from J, leaving 19 bases between. Looked up from germline, CDR1 is SGHTA and CDR2 is FQGNSA. The CDR3 has 13 residues. This CDR3 is CASSGGISVAEFF. CDR3 in DNA: TGTGCCAGCAGCGGCGGCATTTCGGTAGCAGAGTTCTTC.

This clonotype was seen repeatedly, ten times or more. The chain has TRBV29-1 and TRBJ2-7, with TRBD2 matching 11 bases. V was clipped by 1 base and J by 0 bases; unmatched bases: 5. CDR1 is SQVTM and CDR2 is ANQGSEA in the germline V gene. This CDR3 has 16 amino acids. For the CDR3, the DNA is TGCAGCGTTGAAGCGTCTAGCGGGGGGAGCTCCTACGAGCAGTACTTC. This gives the protein CSVEASSGGSSYEQYF.

The rearrangement joins TRBV5-1 to TRBJ2-3, with 8 bases that match TRBD2. Germline V gives CDR1 SGHRS, CDR2 YFSETQ. This CDR3 is 16 amino acids long. V dropped 5 bases and J dropped 5; count of bases not matched to a gene: 13. The CDR3 region has the DNA TGCGCCAGCAGTGTTAGCGGGGTGAGAGTAGGAGATACGCAGTATTTT. Translating it yields CASSVSGVRVGDTQYF.

The chain links TRBV7-2 to TRBJ1-2; D is undetermined. CDR1 SGHTA and CDR2 FQGNSA come from the germline V gene. The CDR3 runs 12 residues. V lost 1 base, J lost 7 bases, and 7 bases lay in between. CDR3 nucleotide sequence: TGTGCCAGCAGCTTAGGAGTGGGTGGCTACACCTTC. It is translated as CASSLGVGGYTF.

The chain joins TRBV6-6 to TRBJ1-2; possible D gene TRBD1, 6 bases. V was shortened by 6 bases and J by 5 bases, with 19 bases between the two germline ends. The CDR3 runs to 15 residues. The germline CDR1 and CDR2 sequences are MNHNY and SVGAGI (reference sequence). The CDR3 DNA reads TGTGCCAGCAGAAACAGGGCCCTGGGGAATTATGGCTACACCTTC. This sequence encodes CASRNRALGNYGYTF.

The sample holds many counts of this clonotype. This rearrangement joins TRBV20-1 to TRBJ1-6; 7 bases agree with TRBD1. The CDR3 runs 14 residues. J was trimmed by 7 bases and V by 2 bases; bases with no gene match: 5. Germline CDR1 and CDR2: DFQATT and SNEGSKA (reference sequence). CDR3 residues: CSARPTGPNSPLHF. CDR3 DNA sequence: TGCAGTGCTAGACCGACAGGGCCAAATTCACCCCTCCACTTT.